Listed below are T cell receptor beta chains from one sample, sequenced in a study of blood T cell repertoires in COVID-19. The repertoire was sequenced with immunoSEQ multiplex PCR; TCRdb's copy has only in-frame clones and lacks some. The table includes 230,000 or so clones, 65% to 85% detected once. Sequencing was done on a sample of peripheral blood. The receptors here all came from a man aged 35-49 years with active or convalescent COVID-19. Both conserved end residues are part of each CDR3. The D gene is left open where the match is weak. The listing skips clone size in some rows; elsewhere it reads once, few, many or a size class.

J | V | D | size | CDR3 | DNA
TRBJ2-6 | TRBV29-1 | . | . | CSVVFSGANVLTF | TGCAGCGTTGTCTTCTCTGGGGCCAACGTCCTGACTTTC
TRBJ2-7 | TRBV30 | . | few | CAWTPAGATYEQYF | TGTGCCTGGACCCCCGCGGGGGCAACCTACGAGCAGTACTTC
TRBJ1-2 | TRBV2 | . | . | CASSEVGAGDGYTF | TGTGCCAGCAGTGAAGTTGGAGCAGGGGATGGCTACACCTTC
TRBJ2-5 | TRBV5-1 | TRBD2 | . | CASSLAPSGNQETQYF | TGCGCCAGCAGCTTGGCCCCTAGCGGAAACCAAGAGACCCAGTACTTC
TRBJ2-7 | TRBV10-3 | TRBD2 | . | CAISEGTSRYEQYF | TGTGCCATCAGTGAGGGGACTAGCAGATACGAGCAGTACTTC
TRBJ1-2 | TRBV28 | . | . | CASSFGGNYGYTF | TGTGCCAGCAGTTTCGGGGGAAACTATGGCTACACCTTC
TRBJ1-1 | TRBV7-2 | TRBD1 | few | CASSFSGGQGVGSTEAFF | TGTGCCAGCAGCTTTAGTGGGGGACAGGGAGTCGGATCCACTGAAGCTTTCTTT
TRBJ2-7 | TRBV12-3/TRBV12-4 | . | . | CASSRTPTRGRYF | TGTGCCAGCAGCCGTACCCCTACAAGGGGCAGGTACTTC
TRBJ2-4 | TRBV27 | TRBD2 | once | CASSLSGGGEHIQYF | TGTGCCAGCAGTTTATCGGGGGGAGGGGAGCACATTCAGTACTTC
TRBJ2-2 | TRBV20-1 | TRBD1 | . | CSASRTGNTGELFF | TGCAGTGCTAGTAGGACAGGGAACACCGGGGAGCTGTTTTTT
TRBJ1-3 | TRBV4-3 | . | . | CASSQSRGQFSGNTIYF | TGCGCCAGCAGCCAATCCCGAGGACAGTTCTCTGGAAACACCATATATTTT
TRBJ1-6 | TRBV19 | TRBD1 | once | CATSGTDNSPLHF | TGTGCCACCTCCGGGACAGATAATTCACCCCTCCACTTT
TRBJ1-1 | TRBV6-2/TRBV6-3 | . | . | CASSLQGYDTEAFF | TGTGCCAGCAGTTTACAGGGCTATGACACTGAAGCTTTCTTT
TRBJ1-5 | TRBV2 | TRBD1 | few | CASSPGTANQPQHF | TGTGCCAGCAGTCCCGGGACAGCTAATCAGCCCCAGCATTTT
TRBJ2-5 | TRBV3-1/TRBV3-2 | TRBD2 | once | CASSPTSGQETQYF | TGTGCCAGCAGCCCGACTAGCGGGCAAGAGACCCAGTACTTC
TRBJ1-2 | TRBV19 | TRBD1 | . | CASRAGTGDANYGYTF | TGTGCCAGTCGCGCCGGGACAGGGGATGCTAACTATGGCTACACCTTC
TRBJ2-2 | TRBV4-3 | . | . | CASSPGGRNTGELFF | TGCGCCAGCAGCCCTGGAGGACGGAACACCGGGGAGCTGTTTTTT
TRBJ2-7 | TRBV4-1 | . | . | CASSQGAGGIYEQYF | TGCGCCAGCAGCCAAGGTGCGGGTGGGATTTACGAGCAGTACTTC
TRBJ1-2 | TRBV5-6 | TRBD1 | . | CASSLEQGDPYGYTF | TGTGCCAGCAGCTTGGAACAGGGGGATCCCTATGGCTACACCTTC
TRBJ1-3 | TRBV28 | . | . | CASSPARLSGNTIYF | TGTGCCAGCAGTCCCGCGCGACTCTCTGGAAACACCATATATTTT